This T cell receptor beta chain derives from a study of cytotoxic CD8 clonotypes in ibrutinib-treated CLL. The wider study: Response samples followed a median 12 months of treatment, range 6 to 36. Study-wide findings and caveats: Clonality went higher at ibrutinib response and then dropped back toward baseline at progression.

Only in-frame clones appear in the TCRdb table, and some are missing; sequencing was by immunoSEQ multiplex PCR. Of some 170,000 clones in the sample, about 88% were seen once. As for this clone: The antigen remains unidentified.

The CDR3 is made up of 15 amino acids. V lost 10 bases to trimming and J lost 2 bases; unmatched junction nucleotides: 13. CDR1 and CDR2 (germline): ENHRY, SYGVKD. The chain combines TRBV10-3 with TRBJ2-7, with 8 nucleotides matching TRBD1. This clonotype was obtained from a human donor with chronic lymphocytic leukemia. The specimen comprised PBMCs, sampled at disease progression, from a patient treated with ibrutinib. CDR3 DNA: TGTGCCACCCAGGCTCCGGGACAGGCGACCTACGAGCAGTACTTC. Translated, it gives CATQAPGQATYEQYF.